Sequencing of this T cell receptor (beta chain) was carried out in a study of T cells in Graves' hyperthyroidism and ophthalmopathy. Germline V gives CDR1 SGHRS, CDR2 YFSETQ. With 2 bases removed from V and 0 bases from J, the gap between germline ends came to 3 bases. This CDR3 has 13 amino acids. Amplification targeted TCR beta CDR3 regions from RNA transcripts. HTBI primers were the set used in a first-round RT-PCR of the TCR CDR3. TCRdb re-analysed the multiplex PCR reads in MiXCR, keeping a single row per CDR3 protein. The sample lists fewer than 450,000 distinct CDR3 sequences, about 18% seen once, with 40% in the top ten. Many counts were recorded for this clonotype.

The TCR comes from a man aged 18 to 35 with Graves' ophthalmopathy. The chain is built from TRBV5-1 and TRBJ1-5, with D unresolved. The source material was blood. This chain's CDR3 is CASSFDSNQPQHF. In DNA, the CDR3 is TGCGCCAGCAGCTTCGATAGCAATCAGCCCCAGCATTTT. Using reference TRBV5-1 and TRBJ1-5 for the parts outside the CDR3, the full variable domain is KAGVTQTPRYLIKTRGQQVTLSCSPISGHRSVSWYQQTPGQGLQFLFEYFSETQRNKGNFPGRFSGRQFSNSRSEMNVSTLELGDSALYLCASSFDSNQPQHFGDGTRLSIL.